This entry lists 24 T cell receptor beta chains sequenced from one sample in a study of persistence of HIV-infected CD4 T cells (TCRdb year 2020). The sample's treatment or condition label, decoded: suppressive antiretroviral therapy. Lysates of CMV-infected fibroblasts at around 10 ug/mL were used to stimulate the cells. Memory populations depleted of antigen-responding cells were obtained by sorting nonresponding CD40L-negative CD69-negative CD45RO-high memory CD4+ T cells. The immunoSEQ hsTCRB assay version 4, run in survey mode, was used to sequence TCRbeta repertoires from genomic DNA. TCRdb holds this immuneACCESS table with in-frame rearrangements only. Some clones are missing; in checked studies, unresolved V genes explain under half, and the rest has no known cause. This sample comprises roughly 32,000 clones, roughly 80% of them detected only once. Of the sample, 0.7% to 0.95% is held by the ten largest clones.

The antigens these receptors bind are not known. The sequenced sample was CD4+ T cells sorted from PBMCs after roughly 17-hour stimulation, obtained from a patient who received antiretroviral therapy. Sample cell subset or site, as interpreted from the label and publication: CD40L-CD69- CD45RO-high memory CD4 T cells not responding to CMV lysate. These receptor sequences come from an adult man with HIV who was CMV-seropositive.

The V and J genes are TRBV3-1 (or the pseudogene TRBV3-2) and TRBJ2-7; D unclear. This CDR3 has 11 residues. CDR1 is LGHDT and CDR2 is YNNKEL in the germline V gene (reference sequence). V lost 1 base and J lost 7, with 5 bases in between. The CDR3 spells CASSQGGEQYF. The CDR3 DNA follows: TGTGCCAGCAGCCAAGGGGGTGAGCAGTACTTC.

CDR3 nucleotides: TGTGCCTGGAGTAAAGATAGCAATCAGCCCCAGCATTTT. Translation gives CAWSKDSNQPQHF. V usage is TRBV30 and J usage is TRBJ1-5; D is undetermined. V was trimmed by 2 bases and J by 0 bases, leaving 5 bases between them. The CDR3 totals 13 residues. The germline CDR1 and CDR2 sequences are GTSNPN and SVGIG (reference sequence).

The V gene is TRBV27, the J gene TRBJ1-1; 12 nucleotides line up with TRBD1. V lost 2 bases and J lost 5; bases outside the gene matches: 3. In germline, CDR1 is MNHEY, CDR2 SMNVEV (reference sequence). This CDR3 is built from 15 residues. In DNA, the CDR3 is TGTGCCAGCAGTTTAGGGACAGGGGGCTGGACTGAAGCTTTCTTT. Protein sequence: CASSLGTGGWTEAFF.

This chain joins TRBV11-1 and TRBJ1-1; maybe TRBD1 (6 bases). CDR3 size: 12 residues. With 2 bases removed from V and 8 bases from J, the gap between germline ends came to 9 bases. From germline, CDR1 is SGHAT and CDR2 FQDESV (reference sequence). The CDR3 DNA sequence: TGTGCCAGCAGCTTATGGGGGCAAGAAGCTTTCTTT. It specifies CASSLWGQEAFF.

The chain combines TRBV5-1 with TRBJ1-4; 9 nucleotides align to TRBD1. Germline V gene sequence: CDR1 SGHRS, CDR2 YFSETQ. The CDR3 covers 16 residues. V trimming: 3 bases; J trimming: 8 bases; junction bases outside the gene matches: 11. The CDR3 sequence: CASSSRVGQGNEKLFF. For the CDR3, the DNA is TGCGCCAGCAGCTCTCGGGTGGGACAGGGTAACGAAAAACTGTTTTTT.

The J gene is TRBJ1-2, the V gene TRBV24-1; 8 bases are shared with TRBD1. CDR1 is KGHDR and CDR2 is SFDVKD in the germline V gene. The CDR3 extends over 14 amino acids. Trimming at V came to 4 bases and at J to 4 bases, leaving 4 bases not matched to a gene. CDR3: CATSDRGRTYGYTF. In nucleotides, the CDR3 is TGTGCCACCAGTGACAGGGGGCGCACCTATGGCTACACCTTC.

The chain links TRBV13 to TRBJ1-5; 9 nucleotides line up with TRBD1. Looked up from germline, CDR1 is PRHDT and CDR2 is FYEKMQ (reference sequence). This CDR3 comprises 18 residues. Trimming at V came to 0 bases and at J to 0 bases, leaving 6 bases not matched to a gene. The CDR3 region has the DNA TGTGCCAGCAGCTTAGGCCTGGGACAGGGATATAGCAATCAGCCCCAGCATTTT. The encoded protein is CASSLGLGQGYSNQPQHF.

The chain links TRBV19 to TRBJ2-7; no firm D call. The CDR3 has 13 residues. The V end lost 4 bases, the J end lost 0 bases, and 7 bases lay between the germline ends. CDR1 is LNHDA, CDR2 SQIVND, per germline (reference sequence). The CDR3 loop is CASSNSYSYEQYF. The CDR3, as DNA: TGTGCCAGTAGTAACAGCTACTCCTACGAGCAGTACTTC.

The chain carries TRBV18 and TRBJ1-2; 12 nucleotides agree with TRBD1. This CDR3 is built from 15 residues. Germline CDR1 and CDR2: KGHSH and LQKENI. The V and J ends lost 3 bases and 4 bases, in that order; junction bases with no gene match: 3. CDR3 sequence reads: CASSPGQGAGYGYTF. In DNA form, the CDR3 reads TGTGCCAGCTCACCGGGACAGGGGGCGGGCTATGGCTACACCTTC. The whole variable domain, filled in from reference TRBV18 and TRBJ1-2, reads NAGVMQNPRHLVRRRGQEARLRCSPMKGHSHVYWYRQLPEEGLKFMVYLQKENIIDESGMPKERFSAEFPKEGPSILRIQQVVRGDSAAYFCASSPGQGAGYGYTFGSGTRLTVV.

This clone was seen just once. The chain recombines TRBV7-6 with TRBJ1-1; D perhaps matches TRBD1 (6 bases). The CDR3 has 16 amino acids. CDR1 is SGHVS, CDR2 FNYEAQ, per germline. The V end lost 2 bases, the J end lost 0 bases, and 13 bases lay between the germline ends. The DNA of the CDR3 is TGTGCCAGCAGCTTATACATGAGGGGGTTGAACACTGAAGCTTTCTTT. This gives the protein CASSLYMRGLNTEAFF.

This clone appeared once. The rearrangement uses TRBV6-6 and TRBJ1-1; D is perhaps TRBD1 (5 bases). The germline V gene encodes CDR1 MNHNY and CDR2 SVGAGI (reference sequence). The CDR3 loop spans 13 amino acids. V shed 2 bases and J shed 11 bases, with 15 bases lying between them. For the CDR3, the DNA is TGTGCCAGCAGTTACGACAGAACCCGTGGCGCTTTCTTT. It translates to CASSYDRTRGAFF.

This clone has only one observation. The rearrangement links TRBV2 to TRBJ1-4; 11 bases agree with TRBD1. This CDR3 spans 18 amino acids. V shed 6 bases, J shed 4 bases, and the junction held 13 bases outside the gene matches. Looked up from germline, CDR1 is SNHLY and CDR2 is FYNNEI. CDR3 in amino acids: CASSHPRDRGFVNEKLFF. The CDR3, as DNA: TGTGCCAGCAGCCACCCCCGGGACAGGGGGTTTGTTAATGAAAAACTGTTTTTT.

The rearrangement uses TRBV27 and TRBJ2-2, with a tentative D call TRBD1 (6 bases). The CDR3 covers 12 residues. CDR1 and CDR2 (germline): MNHEY, SMNVEV (reference sequence). Trimming took 6 bases from V and 5 from J, leaving 7 bases between them. The CDR3 is CASRRGTGELFF. CDR3 bases: TGTGCCAGCAGAAGGGGGACCGGGGAGCTGTTTTTT.

V gene TRBV10-3 combines with J gene TRBJ2-1; 7 bases fit TRBD1. Germline V gene data show CDR1 as ENHRY and CDR2 as SYGVKD. J was trimmed by 1 base and V by 3 bases; bases with no gene match: 3. This CDR3 is 15 amino acids long. The CDR3 DNA reads as TGTGCCATCAGTGATTCAGGGGGATCCTACAATGAGCAGTTCTTC. This gives the protein CAISDSGGSYNEQFF.

The chain couples TRBV7-3 to TRBJ1-6; D is ambiguous. V was trimmed by 2 bases and J by 5 bases, leaving 10 bases between them. Germline assignment: CDR1 SGHTA and CDR2 FQGTGA. There are 15 residues in the CDR3. The CDR3 region has the DNA TGTGCCAGCAGCTTAGAAGGAAGAAATAATTCACCCCTCCACTTT. Residues: CASSLEGRNNSPLHF. The variable domain in full, completed from reference TRBV7-3 and TRBJ1-6, reads GAGVSQTPSNKVTEKGKYVELRCDPISGHTALYWYRQSLGQGPEFLIYFQGTGAADDSGLPNDRFFAVRPEGSVSTLKIQRTERGDSAVYLCASSLEGRNNSPLHFGNGTRLTVT.

In its sample, this clone was seen once. The chain links TRBV2 to TRBJ1-1, with D tentatively TRBD1 (5 bases). The CDR3 has 14 amino acids. Germline-derived CDR1 and CDR2 are SNHLY and FYNNEI. V lost 6 bases to trimming and J lost 5 bases, with 16 bases between them. The CDR3 here is CASRGGVQRTEAFF. CDR3 bases: TGTGCCAGCAGGGGGGGGGTACAACGGACTGAAGCTTTCTTT.

CDR3 region: CASSYSERNGYTF. As DNA, the CDR3 is TGTGCCAGCAGTTACTCGGAAAGGAATGGCTACACCTTC. The chain employs TRBV6-5 and TRBJ1-2; unclear D gene. V lost 0 bases to trimming and J lost 6 bases, with 8 bases between them. The CDR3 length is 13 residues. Germline CDR1 is MNHEY and CDR2 is SVGAGI.

The V call is TRBV7-2, the J call TRBJ2-7; D assignment may be TRBD1 or TRBD2 (5 bases each). Between the trimmed V and J ends, which lost 1 base and 3 bases, there was a span of 16 bases. The CDR3 is 16 amino acids. Germline assignment: CDR1 SGHTA and CDR2 FQGNSA. The CDR3 here is CASSLGADTISYEQYF. The CDR3 coding sequence is TGTGCCAGCAGCTTAGGAGCGGACACCATTAGCTACGAGCAGTACTTC.

The V call is TRBV18, the J call TRBJ2-7; D is ambiguous. The germline V gene has CDR1 KGHSH and CDR2 LQKENI. CDR3 length: 12 amino acids. Trimming left V 5 bases short and J 3 bases short, with 8 bases between. The CDR3 bases are TGTGCCAGCTCAATGGACCACTACGAGCAGTACTTC. Amino acids: CASSMDHYEQYF.

The CDR3 DNA follows: TGTGCCAGCAGCCAAGGGGAAAATGAGCAGTTCTTC. As protein: CASSQGENEQFF. This rearrangement joins TRBV4-2 to TRBJ2-1; D unresolved. The germline V gene encodes CDR1 LGHNA and CDR2 YNFKEQ. V lost 1 base and J 7 bases, leaving 5 bases between the germline ends. This CDR3 is 12 amino acids long.

The chain couples TRBV5-1 to TRBJ2-2, with D possibly matching TRBD1 (7 bases). The germline gives CDR1 SGHRS, CDR2 YFSETQ. The V and J ends lost 2 bases and 1 base respectively, with 12 bases between them. The CDR3 is made up of 16 amino acids. The CDR3 nucleotides are TGCGCCAGCAGCTTCCAGGGGGGCCAGAACACCGGGGAGCTGTTTTTT. Translation gives CASSFQGGQNTGELFF.

The CDR3 reads CASSLAGTASYEQYF. In nucleotides, the CDR3 is TGTGCCAGCAGCTTGGCAGGGACGGCATCCTACGAGCAGTACTTC. The chain is built from TRBV5-6 and TRBJ2-7; perhaps D is TRBD1 or TRBD2 (5 bases each). This CDR3 has 15 amino acids. V was trimmed by 0 bases and J by 1 base, leaving 11 bases between them. Germline V gene sequence: CDR1 SGHDT, CDR2 YYEEEE.

The gene calls are TRBV12-3 or TRBV12-4 and TRBJ1-4, with D possibly being TRBD1 (6 bases). CDR3 length equals 13 residues. V lost 5 bases and J 6 bases, leaving 10 bases between the germline ends. The CDR3 DNA reads TGTGCCAGCAGTACTTGGACAGATGAAAAACTGTTTTTT. It specifies CASSTWTDEKLFF.

CDR3 nucleotide sequence: TGTGCCAGCAGCCAGGGGACAGGGCTCTATCTGGACACCGGGGAGCTGTTTTTT. This codes for CASSQGTGLYLDTGELFF. The rearrangement links TRBV4-2 to TRBJ2-2; 9 nucleotides agree with TRBD1. This CDR3 is 18 amino acids long. Germline CDR1 and CDR2: LGHNA and YNFKEQ. V lost 3 bases and J lost 3; bases outside the gene matches: 11.